Presented here are 26 T cell receptor beta chains from one specimen sequenced in a study of graft-versus-host responses after intestinal transplantation. The table came from immunoSEQ multiplex PCR; TCRdb's copy has only in-frame clones and leaves some out. The sample has 90,000 to 130,000 clones; around 90% are singletons. Their antigens remain unidentified. The input for sequencing was unstimulated CD4+ T cells sorted from spleen or lymph node cells, taken before transplant. Source of these receptors: a human donor who was the organ donor for an intestinal transplant.

The chain recombines TRBV29-1 with TRBJ2-1, with TRBD1 as a possible D gene (6 bases). The CDR3 loop spans 16 amino acids. Germline values: CDR1 SQVTM, CDR2 ANQGSEA. V dropped 4 bases and J dropped 2 bases, with 18 bases sitting between them. The chain's CDR3 is CSVAPPGQRPYNEQFF. The CDR3 nucleotides are TGCAGCGTTGCCCCACCGGGACAACGGCCCTACAATGAGCAGTTCTTC.

The chain is built from TRBV5-1 and TRBJ2-7; 11 bases are a match to TRBD2. This CDR3 comprises 15 residues. CDR1 SGHRS and CDR2 YFSETQ come from the germline V gene. The V gene end was trimmed by 4 bases and the J gene end by 2 bases; junction bases not matched to a gene: 5. This chain's CDR3 is CASSLNSGRAYEQYF. Written as DNA, the CDR3 is TGCGCCAGCAGCCTTAATAGCGGGAGGGCCTACGAGCAGTACTTC. Supplemented by reference TRBV5-1 and TRBJ2-7, the full variable domain reads KAGVTQTPRYLIKTRGQQVTLSCSPISGHRSVSWYQQTPGQGLQFLFEYFSETQRNKGNFPGRFSGRQFSNSRSEMNVSTLELGDSALYLCASSLNSGRAYEQYFGPGTRLTVT.

The chain joins TRBV25-1 to TRBJ2-5; 7 bases line up with TRBD2. Germline CDR1 reads MGHDK; CDR2 reads SYGVNS. V shed 2 bases and J 4 bases; nucleotides not matched to a gene: 7. There are 15 residues in the CDR3. CDR3 sequence: CASSEAREVGETQYF. The CDR3 nucleotides are TGTGCCAGCAGTGAAGCCCGGGAGGTGGGAGAGACCCAGTACTTC. The entire variable domain, with the rest obtained from reference TRBV25-1 and TRBJ2-5, is as follows: EADIYQTPRYLVIGTGKKITLECSQTMGHDKMYWYQQDPGMELHLIHYSYGVNSTEKGDLSSESTVSRIRTEHFPLTLESARPSHTSQYLCASSEAREVGETQYFGPGTRLLVL.

V gene TRBV30 combines with J gene TRBJ2-7, with 7 bases lining up with TRBD1. CDR3 length: 13 amino acids. Germline lookup yields CDR1 GTSNPN and CDR2 SVGIG (reference sequence). The V segment lost 2 bases and the J segment 6 bases; nucleotides outside the gene matches: 7. This CDR3 reads CAWSRDRGGEQYF. In DNA form, the CDR3 reads TGTGCCTGGAGTCGGGACAGAGGAGGCGAGCAGTACTTC.

In its sample, this clone was seen once. The chain is built from TRBV30 and TRBJ2-3, with D maybe TRBD1 (5 bases). The CDR3 consists of 13 residues. Trimming stripped 0 bases from V and 2 bases from J, with 6 bases between. Germline-derived CDR1 and CDR2 are GTSNPN and SVGIG (reference sequence). This CDR3 reads CAWSVDNTDTQYF. CDR3 nucleotides: TGTGCCTGGAGTGTGGACAACACAGATACGCAGTATTTT.

The chain carries TRBV27 and TRBJ1-5, with no clear D. Trimming left V 0 bases short and J 9 bases short, with 9 bases between. The CDR3 totals 13 residues. CDR1 is MNHEY, CDR2 SMNVEV, per germline (reference sequence). The CDR3 here is CASSLSRQGPQHF. CDR3 sequence (DNA): TGTGCCAGCAGTTTATCGCGGCAAGGGCCCCAGCATTTT.

The J gene is TRBJ1-1, the V gene TRBV5-1, with 9 nucleotides matching TRBD1. The V gene's germline CDR1 is SGHRS and CDR2 YFSETQ. The CDR3 extends over 15 amino acids. V lost 4 bases, J lost 5 bases, and 9 bases stayed unmatched. This CDR3 is CASSIRTGGATEAFF. The DNA of the CDR3 is TGCGCCAGCAGCATACGCACAGGGGGCGCGACTGAAGCTTTCTTT.

The chain combines TRBV9 with TRBJ1-5; D unclear. Between the trimmed V and J ends, which lost 5 bases and 3 bases, there was a span of 12 bases. Germline V CDR1 and CDR2: SGDLS, YYNGEE. The CDR3 runs to 14 residues. CDR3 region: CASRPLRPNQPQHF. CDR3 DNA sequence: TGTGCCAGCAGACCCCTAAGGCCCAATCAGCCCCAGCATTTT.

This chain uses TRBV5-4 with TRBJ2-7; D is perhaps TRBD1 (6 bases). Trimming removed 1 base from V and 2 bases from J, with 7 bases in between. CDR3 length: 13 residues. Germline loops: CDR1 SGHNT, CDR2 YYREEE (reference sequence). In DNA form, the CDR3 reads TGTGCCAGCAGCTTGAGGGGGACCTACGAGCAGTACTTC. Its protein product is CASSLRGTYEQYF.

The CDR3 loop reads CASSLWGRQETQYF. In nucleotides, the CDR3 is TGTGCCAGCAGTTTATGGGGGAGGCAAGAGACCCAGTACTTC. This chain links TRBV28 with TRBJ2-5; D is perhaps TRBD2 (6 bases). The CDR3 totals 14 residues. CDR1 and CDR2 from the germline V gene are MDHEN and SYDVKM. V was trimmed by 0 bases and J by 2 bases, leaving 7 bases between them.

The V and J genes are TRBV4-1 and TRBJ2-7; 8 bases align to TRBD1. V lost 6 bases and J lost 2; bases outside the gene matches: 12. The germline CDR1 and CDR2 sequences are MGHRA and YSYEKL. The CDR3 covers 16 residues. Written as DNA, the CDR3 is TGCGCCAGCAGGTACAACACCGGGACAGGAACCTACGAGCAGTACTTC. This gives the protein CASRYNTGTGTYEQYF.

The genes are TRBV7-6 and TRBJ2-7, with 8 positions matching TRBD1. J was trimmed by 5 bases and V by 5 bases; bases with no gene match: 8. The CDR3 runs 14 residues. Looked up from germline, CDR1 is SGHVS and CDR2 is FNYEAQ. Here the CDR3 DNA reads TGTGCCAGCAGCCCAGGACAGGGTAGGCACGAGCAGTACTTC. It encodes CASSPGQGRHEQYF.

J is TRBJ2-7 and V is TRBV29-1, with D hard to call. Trimming stripped 6 bases from V and 2 bases from J, with 8 bases between. This CDR3 comprises 11 residues. The germline V gene has CDR1 SQVTM and CDR2 ANQGSEA. CDR3: CSVHIAYEQYF. As DNA, the CDR3 is TGCAGCGTCCACATAGCCTACGAGCAGTACTTC.

V is TRBV19 and J is TRBJ2-7, with 8 positions matching TRBD1. The CDR3 is 15 amino acids. CDR1 is LNHDA and CDR2 is SQIVND in the germline V gene (reference sequence). J was trimmed by 4 bases and V by 5 bases; bases with no gene match: 10. DNA for the CDR3: TGTGCCAGTAGTGTCCCCGGGACAGGACGTTACGAGCAGTACTTC. Its translation: CASSVPGTGRYEQYF.

The gene calls are TRBV18 and TRBJ2-2, with TRBD1 matching over 8 bases. The CDR3 has 17 residues. The V gene's germline CDR1 is KGHSH and CDR2 LQKENI. V shed 3 bases and J 2 bases; nucleotides not matched to a gene: 8. The CDR3 DNA is TGTGCCAGCTCACCTAGACGGGGACAGGATAACACCGGGGAGCTGTTTTTT. Its protein is CASSPRRGQDNTGELFF.

The V and J genes are TRBV19 and TRBJ1-5, with 7 bases that match TRBD1. V gave up 6 bases and J gave up 4 bases; unmatched junction bases: 6. This CDR3 has 14 residues. Looked up from germline, CDR1 is LNHDA and CDR2 is SQIVND (reference sequence). The CDR3: CASSFGQANQPQHF. For the CDR3, the DNA is TGTGCCAGTAGCTTTGGACAGGCTAATCAGCCCCAGCATTTT.

The rearrangement links TRBV5-4 to TRBJ2-1, with D perhaps TRBD2 (5 bases). This CDR3 contains 15 residues. CDR1 is SGHNT, CDR2 YYREEE, per germline (reference sequence). V was shortened by 1 base and J by 2 bases, with 10 bases between the two germline ends. CDR3 in DNA: TGTGCCAGCAGCTTGTCCGGGAAAACCTACAATGAGCAGTTCTTC. Residues: CASSLSGKTYNEQFF.

This clone was counted only a few times. The chain is built from TRBV28 and TRBJ1-2, with D possibly matching TRBD1 (5 bases). Trimming cost V 1 base and J 7 bases, with 16 bases left between them. CDR1 is MDHEN, CDR2 SYDVKM, per germline. The CDR3 sequence is 15 residues long. In nucleotides, the CDR3 is TGTGCCAGCAGTTTATTGGCAGGGCTTTCGGGTGGCTACACCTTC. Residues: CASSLLAGLSGGYTF.

This chain links TRBV6-5 with TRBJ2-1; D gene unclear. The germline V gene encodes CDR1 MNHEY and CDR2 SVGAGI. The V and J ends lost 5 bases and 0 bases respectively, with 11 bases between them. This CDR3 spans 15 amino acids. CDR3 sequence: CASSPQQSSYNEQFF. The DNA of the CDR3 is TGTGCCAGCAGTCCCCAGCAGAGCTCCTACAATGAGCAGTTCTTC.

This clone was seen a few times. V gene TRBV19 combines with J gene TRBJ2-1; D gene unclear. This CDR3 comprises 13 residues. Germline-derived CDR1 and CDR2 are LNHDA and SQIVND (reference sequence). The V and J ends lost 2 bases and 9 bases respectively, with 11 bases between them. CDR3 protein: CASSITKNGEQFF. The CDR3 nucleotides are TGTGCCAGTAGTATAACAAAGAACGGTGAGCAGTTCTTC.

This chain uses TRBV20-1 with TRBJ1-2; D is uncertain. Germline V gene data show CDR1 as DFQATT and CDR2 as SNEGSKA (reference sequence). V dropped 2 bases and J dropped 4 bases, with 5 bases sitting between them. CDR3 length equals 11 residues. As DNA, the CDR3 is TGCAGTGCTAGACGGTCCTATGGCTACACCTTC. It specifies CSARRSYGYTF.

The chain carries TRBV5-4 and TRBJ2-3; 9 bases map to TRBD2. V lost 4 bases to trimming and J lost 2 bases; unmatched junction nucleotides: 11. CDR3 size: 17 residues. CDR1 SGHNT and CDR2 YYREEE come from the germline V gene (reference sequence). The CDR3 spells CASSPRSGTSFTDTQYF. DNA for the CDR3: TGTGCCAGCAGCCCGAGATCCGGGACTAGCTTCACAGATACGCAGTATTTT. The variable domain in full, completed from reference TRBV5-4 and TRBJ2-3, reads ETGVTQSPTHLIKTRGQQVTLRCSSQSGHNTVSWYQQALGQGPQFIFQYYREEENGRGNFPPRFSGLQFPNYSSELNVNALELDDSALYLCASSPRSGTSFTDTQYFGPGTRLTVL.

The rearrangement joins TRBV4-1 to TRBJ2-1; maybe TRBD2 (5 bases). CDR3 size: 16 residues. Trimming removed 3 bases at V and 1 base at J, with 13 bases between. Germline loops: CDR1 MGHRA, CDR2 YSYEKL. The CDR3 protein is CASSHPTSWSYNEQFF. CDR3 coding DNA: TGCGCCAGCAGCCATCCTACTAGTTGGTCCTACAATGAGCAGTTCTTC.

Only one count was recorded for this clone. The V and J genes are TRBV30 and TRBJ1-1; D is ambiguous. Between the trimmed V and J ends, which lost 0 bases and 2 bases, there was a span of 4 bases. CDR1 is GTSNPN, CDR2 SVGIG, per germline (reference sequence). This CDR3 has 12 residues. The CDR3 sequence is CAWSVRNTEAFF. The CDR3 DNA reads as TGTGCCTGGAGTGTACGCAACACTGAAGCTTTCTTT.

DNA for the CDR3: TGTGCCAGCAGCTTAGACAGGGCAAACACTGAAGCTTTCTTT. This translates into CASSLDRANTEAFF. The V gene is TRBV7-9, the J gene TRBJ1-1; possibly TRBD1 for D (6 bases). There are 14 residues in the CDR3. V lost 1 base to trimming and J lost 2 bases, with 8 bases between them. The germline V gene has CDR1 SEHNR and CDR2 FQNEAQ (reference sequence).

CDR3 sequence: CASSLVLAGGYNEQFF. The CDR3 DNA sequence: TGCGCCAGCAGCTTGGTTTTAGCGGGAGGCTACAATGAGCAGTTCTTC. The V and J genes are TRBV5-1 and TRBJ2-1; 10 positions match TRBD2. Germline lookup yields CDR1 SGHRS and CDR2 YFSETQ. Trimming cost V 0 bases and J 3 bases; bases outside gene matches: 3. CDR3 length equals 16 residues.